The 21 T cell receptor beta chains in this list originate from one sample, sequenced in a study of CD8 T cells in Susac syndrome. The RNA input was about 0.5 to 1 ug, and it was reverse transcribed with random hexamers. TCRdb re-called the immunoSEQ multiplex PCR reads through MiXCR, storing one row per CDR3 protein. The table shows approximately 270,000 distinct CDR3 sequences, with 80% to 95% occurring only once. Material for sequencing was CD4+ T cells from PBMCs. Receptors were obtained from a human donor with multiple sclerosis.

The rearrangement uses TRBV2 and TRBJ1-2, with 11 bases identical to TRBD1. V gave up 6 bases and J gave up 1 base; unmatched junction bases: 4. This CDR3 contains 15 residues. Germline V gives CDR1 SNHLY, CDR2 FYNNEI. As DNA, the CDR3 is TGTGCCAGCAGGGGACAGGGGGGGGATAACTATGGCTACACCTTC. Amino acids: CASRGQGGDNYGYTF.

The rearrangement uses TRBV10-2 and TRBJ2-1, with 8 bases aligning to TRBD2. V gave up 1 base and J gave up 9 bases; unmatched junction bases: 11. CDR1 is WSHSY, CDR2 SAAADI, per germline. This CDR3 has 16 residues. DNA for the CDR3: TGCGCCAGCAGTGAGTTCGGGGGGGGCAGCTCGGCTGAGCAGTTCTTC. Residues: CASSEFGGGSSAEQFF.

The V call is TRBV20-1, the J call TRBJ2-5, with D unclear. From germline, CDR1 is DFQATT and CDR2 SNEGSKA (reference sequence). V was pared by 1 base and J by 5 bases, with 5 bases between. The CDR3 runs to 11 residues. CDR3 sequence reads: CSARAAETQYF. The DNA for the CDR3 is TGCAGTGCTAGAGCGGCGGAGACCCAGTACTTC.

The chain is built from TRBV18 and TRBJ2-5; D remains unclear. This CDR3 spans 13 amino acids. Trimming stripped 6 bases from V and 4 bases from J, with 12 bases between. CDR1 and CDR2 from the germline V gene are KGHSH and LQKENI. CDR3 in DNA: TGTGCCAGCTCCCCGACAATCGGAGAGACCCAGTACTTC. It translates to CASSPTIGETQYF.

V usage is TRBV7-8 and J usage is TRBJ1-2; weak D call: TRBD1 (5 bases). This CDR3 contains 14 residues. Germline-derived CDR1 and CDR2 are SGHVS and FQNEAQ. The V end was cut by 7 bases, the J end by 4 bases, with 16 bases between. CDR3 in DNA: TGTGCCAGCACCCCCGGGGACGTCCGCTATGGCTACACCTTC. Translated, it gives CASTPGDVRYGYTF.

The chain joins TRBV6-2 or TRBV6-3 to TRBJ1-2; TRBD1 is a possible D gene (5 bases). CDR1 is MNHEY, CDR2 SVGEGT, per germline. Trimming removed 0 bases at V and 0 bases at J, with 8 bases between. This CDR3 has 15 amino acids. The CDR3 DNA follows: TGTGCCAGCAGTTACTCGTACAGGCCTAACTATGGCTACACCTTC. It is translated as CASSYSYRPNYGYTF.

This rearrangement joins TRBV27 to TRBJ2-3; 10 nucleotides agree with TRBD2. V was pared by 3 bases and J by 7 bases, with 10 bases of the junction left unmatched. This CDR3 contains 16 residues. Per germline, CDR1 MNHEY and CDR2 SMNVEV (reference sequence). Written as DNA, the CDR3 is TGTGCCAGCAGTTTCTATCCTAGCGGGGGAGCGTATACGCAGTATTTT. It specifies CASSFYPSGGAYTQYF.

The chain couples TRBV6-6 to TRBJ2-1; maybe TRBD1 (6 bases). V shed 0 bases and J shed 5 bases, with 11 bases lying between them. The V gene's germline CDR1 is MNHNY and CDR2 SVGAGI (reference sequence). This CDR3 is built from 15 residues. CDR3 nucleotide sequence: TGTGCCAGCAGTTACTCGCGTAACAGGGACAATGAGCAGTTCTTC. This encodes CASSYSRNRDNEQFF.

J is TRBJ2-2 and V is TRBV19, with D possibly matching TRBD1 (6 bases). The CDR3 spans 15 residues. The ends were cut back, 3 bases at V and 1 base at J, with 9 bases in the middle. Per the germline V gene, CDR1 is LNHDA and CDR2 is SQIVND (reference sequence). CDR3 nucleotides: TGTGCCAGTAGTATCCAGACAGGGAACACCGGGGAGCTGTTTTTT. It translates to CASSIQTGNTGELFF.

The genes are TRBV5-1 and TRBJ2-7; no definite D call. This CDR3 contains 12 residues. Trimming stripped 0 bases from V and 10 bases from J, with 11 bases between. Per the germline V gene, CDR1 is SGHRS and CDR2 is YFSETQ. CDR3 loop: CASSLVGDPQYF. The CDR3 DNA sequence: TGCGCCAGCAGCTTGGTTGGAGACCCCCAGTACTTC. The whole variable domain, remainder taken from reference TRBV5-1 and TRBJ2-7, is KAGVTQTPRYLIKTRGQQVTLSCSPISGHRSVSWYQQTPGQGLQFLFEYFSETQRNKGNFPGRFSGRQFSNSRSEMNVSTLELGDSALYLCASSLVGDPQYFGPGTRLTVT.

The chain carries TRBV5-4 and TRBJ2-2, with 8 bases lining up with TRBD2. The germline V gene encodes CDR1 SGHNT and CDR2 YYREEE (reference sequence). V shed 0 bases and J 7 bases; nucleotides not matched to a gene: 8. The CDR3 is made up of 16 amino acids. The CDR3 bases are TGTGCCAGCAGCTTGGCCGGGAGGGCGTCCTTCGGGGAGCTGTTTTTT. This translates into CASSLAGRASFGELFF.

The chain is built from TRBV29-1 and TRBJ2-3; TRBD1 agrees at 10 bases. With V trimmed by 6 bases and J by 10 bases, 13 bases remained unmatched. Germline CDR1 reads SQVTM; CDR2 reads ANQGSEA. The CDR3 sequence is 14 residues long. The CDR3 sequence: CSVEPGQGFDAQYF. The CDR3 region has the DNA TGCAGCGTCGAACCGGGACAGGGGTTTGATGCGCAGTATTTT.

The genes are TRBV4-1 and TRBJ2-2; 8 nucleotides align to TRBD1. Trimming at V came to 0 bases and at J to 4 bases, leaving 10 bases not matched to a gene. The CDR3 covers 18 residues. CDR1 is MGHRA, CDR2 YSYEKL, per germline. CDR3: CASSQDGTGTPSTGELFF. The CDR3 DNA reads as TGCGCCAGCAGCCAAGATGGGACAGGCACCCCTAGCACCGGGGAGCTGTTTTTT.

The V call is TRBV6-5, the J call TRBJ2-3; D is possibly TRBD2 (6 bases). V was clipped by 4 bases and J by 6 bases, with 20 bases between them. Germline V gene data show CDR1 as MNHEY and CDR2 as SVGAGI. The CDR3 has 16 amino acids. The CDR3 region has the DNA TGTGCCAGCAGTTCCAGCATGGGAGGAGTGAAGGATACGCAGTATTTT. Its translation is CASSSSMGGVKDTQYF.

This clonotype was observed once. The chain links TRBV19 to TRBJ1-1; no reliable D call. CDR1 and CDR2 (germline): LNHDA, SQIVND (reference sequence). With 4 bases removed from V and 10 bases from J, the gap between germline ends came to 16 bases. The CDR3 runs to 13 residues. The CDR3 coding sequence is TGTGCCAGTAGTACGGGAATGGAATCGGGAGCTTTCTTT. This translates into CASSTGMESGAFF.

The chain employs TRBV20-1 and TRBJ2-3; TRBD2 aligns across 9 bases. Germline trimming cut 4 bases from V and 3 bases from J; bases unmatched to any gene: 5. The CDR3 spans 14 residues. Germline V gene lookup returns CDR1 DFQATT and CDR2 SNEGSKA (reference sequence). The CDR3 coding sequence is TGCAGTGCTAAACCGGGACTAGCTACAGATACGCAGTATTTT. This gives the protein CSAKPGLATDTQYF.

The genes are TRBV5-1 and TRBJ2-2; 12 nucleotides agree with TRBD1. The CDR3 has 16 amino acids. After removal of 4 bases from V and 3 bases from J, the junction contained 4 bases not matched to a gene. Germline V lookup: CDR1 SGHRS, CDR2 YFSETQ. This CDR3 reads CASSPGQGADTGELFF. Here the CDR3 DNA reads TGCGCCAGCAGCCCGGGACAGGGGGCGGACACCGGGGAGCTGTTTTTT.

The CDR3 is CASSSGTNQPQHF. CDR3 DNA: TGCGCCAGCAGCTCGGGGACTAATCAGCCCCAGCATTTT. The chain recombines TRBV4-1 with TRBJ1-5, with D maybe TRBD1 (5 bases). The CDR3 contains 13 residues. Germline V gives CDR1 MGHRA, CDR2 YSYEKL. V was pared by 5 bases and J by 4 bases, with 9 bases between.

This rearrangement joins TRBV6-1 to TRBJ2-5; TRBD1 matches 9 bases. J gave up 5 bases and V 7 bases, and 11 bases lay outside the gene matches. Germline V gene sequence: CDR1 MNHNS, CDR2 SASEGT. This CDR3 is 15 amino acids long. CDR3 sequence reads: CASTLNTGGRETQYF. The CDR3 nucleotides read TGTGCCAGCACCTTGAATACAGGGGGCCGGGAGACCCAGTACTTC.

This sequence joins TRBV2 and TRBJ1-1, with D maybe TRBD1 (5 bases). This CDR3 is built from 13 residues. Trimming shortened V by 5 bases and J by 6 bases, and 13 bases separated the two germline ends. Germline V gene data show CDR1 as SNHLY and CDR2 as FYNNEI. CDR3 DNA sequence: TGTGCCAGCAGTCGCTTTGGGGGACCTGAAGCTTTCTTT. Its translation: CASSRFGGPEAFF.

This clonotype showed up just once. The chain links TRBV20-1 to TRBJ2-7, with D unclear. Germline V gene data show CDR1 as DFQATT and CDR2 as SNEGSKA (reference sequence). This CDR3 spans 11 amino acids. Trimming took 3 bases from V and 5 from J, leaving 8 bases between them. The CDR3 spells CSASFGHEQYF. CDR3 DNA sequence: TGCAGTGCTAGTTTCGGCCACGAGCAGTACTTC.